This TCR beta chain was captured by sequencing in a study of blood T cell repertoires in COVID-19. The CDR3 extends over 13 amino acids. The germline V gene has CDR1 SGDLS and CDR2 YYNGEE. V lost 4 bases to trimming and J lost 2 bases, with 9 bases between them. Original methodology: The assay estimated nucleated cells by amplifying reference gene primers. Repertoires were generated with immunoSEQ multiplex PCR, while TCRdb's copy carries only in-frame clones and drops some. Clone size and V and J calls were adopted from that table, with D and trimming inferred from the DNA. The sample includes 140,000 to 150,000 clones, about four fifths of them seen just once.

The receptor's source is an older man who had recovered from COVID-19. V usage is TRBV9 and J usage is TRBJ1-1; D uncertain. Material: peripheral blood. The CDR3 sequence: CASSSRQNTEAFF. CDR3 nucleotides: TGTGCCAGCAGCTCCCGACAAAACACTGAAGCTTTCTTT.